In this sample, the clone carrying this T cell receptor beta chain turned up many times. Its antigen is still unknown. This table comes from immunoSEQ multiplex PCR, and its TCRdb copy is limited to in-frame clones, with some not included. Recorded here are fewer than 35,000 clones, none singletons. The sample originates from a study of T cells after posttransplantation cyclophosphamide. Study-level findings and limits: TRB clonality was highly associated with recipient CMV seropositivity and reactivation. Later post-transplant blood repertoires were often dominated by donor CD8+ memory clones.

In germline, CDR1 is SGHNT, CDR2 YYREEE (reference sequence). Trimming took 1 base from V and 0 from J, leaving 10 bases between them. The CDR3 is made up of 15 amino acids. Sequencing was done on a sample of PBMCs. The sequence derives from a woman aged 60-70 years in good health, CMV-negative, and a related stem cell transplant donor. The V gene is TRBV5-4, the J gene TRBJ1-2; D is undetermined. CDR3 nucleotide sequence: TGTGCCAGCAGCTTGTCTGGTGCGGCTAACTATGGCTACACCTTC. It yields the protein CASSLSGAANYGYTF. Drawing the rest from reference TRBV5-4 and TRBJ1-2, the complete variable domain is ETGVTQSPTHLIKTRGQQVTLRCSSQSGHNTVSWYQQALGQGPQFIFQYYREEENGRGNFPPRFSGLQFPNYSSELNVNALELDDSALYLCASSLSGAANYGYTFGSGTRLTVV.